This TCR beta chain stems from a study of blood T cell repertoires in COVID-19 (dated by TCRdb to 2020 to 2021). Some background on the complete study: Samples covering the acute and convalescent phases of COVID-19 were provided by collaborators in the United States, Italy and Spain. The material from the prospective study consisted of cDNA or gDNA derived from T cells, B-cell-depleted T cells, or PBMCs. Subjects who had been exposed to COVID-19, were actively infected with it, or had recovered from it provided the deeply sampled blood TCRbeta repertoires that made up the dataset. The repertoires were released in a freely available public database meant as a resource for research on the immune response to SARS-CoV-2. Samples were obtained from the ongoing ImmuneRACE study (first 160 participants) and from over 1,000 subjects provided by 6 global collaborators. Nearly every sample came with metadata listing a de-identified subject ID, COVID-19 status, age in years and sex. Where available, HLA class I and class II types were taken from metadata supplied by the sample provider and were not determined by assay-based typing.

This clone showed up just once. Its antigen has not been determined. Base qualities are missing; no much larger clone stands one base away. Other DNA variants within this sample encode the same CDR3. TCRbeta CDR3 regions were amplified from genomic DNA by means of the immunoSEQ Assay, a bias-controlled multiplex PCR. Per the source publication's procedure: The number of nucleated cells in each sample was estimated by amplification of reference gene primers within the assay. To quantify the absolute abundance of each unique TCRbeta CDR3 rearrangement, sequence reads were collapsed and filtered. For each sample, productive Simpson clonality was calculated as the square root of Simpson's diversity index over productive rearrangements. The clones in this table, taken by TCRdb from immuneACCESS, are in-frame only. Not every clone is retained; where verified, under half of the shortfall comes from an unresolved V gene, and the cause of the rest is unknown. The D gene and trimming were derived from the DNA, and the V and J assignments and clone size from that table. The sample includes fewer than 250,000 clones, with around 82% observed a single time. The ten biggest clones cover 2.5% to 3% of the sample.

Whole blood was collected in K2EDTA tubes by collaborating institutions according to the institutions' own protocols. For TCRbeta analysis, collaborator samples were shipped as frozen whole blood, as isolated PBMCs, or as DNA extracted from either sample type. Here is what the overall study found, with its caveats: The quantity of clinical and demographic metadata differed by source and by participant and was supplied without curation.

The CDR3 runs 13 amino acids, cysteine and phenylalanine included. Only CDR3 DNA is held: 39 bases, read in frame from base 1. The junction shows trimming of 4 bases on V and 2 bases on J, plus 9 bases between the germline ends. CDR1 and CDR2 are drawn from the germline V gene: SGHRS, YFSETQ. Sequencing used peripheral blood. The receptor was isolated from a middle-aged woman with active or convalescent COVID-19. The V and J segments used are TRBV5-1 and TRBJ1-1; the D gene lacks a confident call. This receptor has the CDR3 CASSPGYNTEAFF. DNA sequence: TGCGCCAGCAGCCCGGGATACAACACTGAAGCTTTCTTT.